This T cell receptor beta chain is from a study of CD8+ T cells in alopecia areata (dated by TCRdb to the late 2010s). Describing the broader study: The treated patients, all with moderate-to-severe alopecia areata, were enrolled in an open-label pilot trial of oral tofacitinib given at 5 to 10 mg twice daily. Tofacitinib was administered for 6 to 18 months, and 6 months of follow-up off drug were then conducted to assess delayed response and recurrence. For the treated patients, the SALT score, which quantifies what percentage of scalp surface area is affected, served as the measure of disease severity. In both human patients and the C3H/HeJ mouse model, the study applied high-throughput TCRbeta sequencing to look at T cell clonal expansion in alopecia areata. On the human side, TCRbeta sequencing was run on scalp tissue and on sorted CD4+ and CD8+ peripheral blood T cells from healthy controls and from alopecia areata patients with either patchy or totalis/universalis disease. Tofacitinib-treated patients had biopsies at baseline and at 4 and 24 weeks of treatment, with a later scalp biopsy in several patients. Scalp clonality was compared across normal scalp (n=4), patchy alopecia areata scalp (n=8), and alopecia totalis/universalis scalp (n=8). RNA was extracted with the PAXgene miRNA kit for fixed scalp, the miRNeasy kit for PBMCs, and the RNeasy kit for mouse skin. immunoSEQ multiplex PCR using 35 Vbeta forward primers and 13 Jbeta reverse primers was used to amplify TCRbeta CDR3 regions. General findings and caveats noted by the study authors: Unlike mouse skin, which is dominated by gammadelta T cells, normal human skin has resident alphabeta T cells that are also sequenced, and this complicates analysis of the scalp TCR repertoire. Shared TCR sequences between patients were less evident than in mice, which may be partly attributable to HLA diversity in the patient population. Because the treated cohort was small and had just a single nonresponder, larger studies are needed to establish links between baseline CD8+ expansion and response. Compared with normal scalp, lesional scalp, particularly in alopecia totalis/universalis, had higher clonality and more expanded CD8+ clones, which suggests antigenic drive. Scalp clonality and the number of expanded CD8+ clones among the top 100 scalp clones were significantly decreased by tofacitinib. During tofacitinib treatment, many expanded lesional clones remained in scalp and blood, and this persistence may partly explain relapse after treatment is stopped.

Library method: the immunoSEQ multiplex PCR assay. RNA was extracted from all samples and reverse transcribed into cDNA as template for TCR sequencing. First-strand cDNA was synthesized with SuperScript III using a 2:1 mix of oligo-dT and random hexamers. Amplification bias was assessed with a synthetic immune receptor repertoire, and residual bias was removed computationally. The source study handled its data this way. Raw reads were preprocessed to remove errors, and CDR3 was defined according to IMGT conventions as the region from the conserved cysteine to phenylalanine. Clonality was calculated as 1 minus Shannon entropy normalized by log2 of the number of productive unique TCRs. Whether each scalp clone was CD4 or CD8 was inferred by checking scalp TCRbeta sequences against the CD4 and CD8 repertoires from sorted blood. The source is immuneACCESS, and TCRdb retained only in-frame sequences with V and J called. Part of the clones is not carried over; for the studies checked, unresolved V genes explain less than half of this, and the remainder is unexplained. The V and J calls and the clone size are those of that table, but D and trimming were determined from the DNA. Within this sample are 150,000 to 200,000 clones, with 60% of them counted one time only. The ten largest clonotypes hold over 0.9% of the sample.

The time point label corresponds to: about 5 months on oral tofacitinib. The treatment or condition label on this specimen signifies: oral pan-JAK inhibitor, 5-10 mg twice daily. From alopecia areata patients, peripheral blood was collected along with lesional scalp punch biopsies. After PBMCs were isolated by density centrifugation and stained for CD3, CD4 and CD8, a FACSAria was used to sort CD4+ and CD8+ T cells. Cut back by 4 bases and 2 bases, the V and J ends lie 5 bases apart. The CDR3 contains 11 residues, cysteine and phenylalanine counted. The read is trimmed to its CDR3 DNA, 33 bases read in frame from base 1. Per the germline V gene, SQVTM is the CDR1 and ANQGSEA is the CDR2. As for this clone: Its antigen is still unknown. Base qualities are missing; no much larger clone stands one base away.

The chain joins TRBV29-1 to TRBJ1-2, with no confident D gene call. The sample consisted of CD4+ T cells sorted from blood, taken at week 24, from a patient treated with tofacitinib. This clonotype was obtained from a human donor with alopecia areata. CDR3 region: CSVALNYGYTF. The bases read TGCAGCGTTGCCCTCAACTATGGCTACACCTTC.